The 19 T cell receptor gamma chains in this list originate from one sample, sequenced in a study of γδ T cells in repeated Plasmodium falciparum infection. Flow sorting of PBMC yielded separate Vgamma9/Vdelta2+ and Vdelta2-negative gammadelta T cell populations for bulk repertoire analysis. TCRdb re-called the multiplex PCR reads with CATT. The table lists approximately 32,000 gamma-chain clones, 1.4% of them singletons. Material for sequencing was gamma-delta T cells from blood. These receptors were taken from a pool of human donors (malaria-infected and uninfected, not separated).

This clone was counted ten times or more. The protein that TCRdb holds for this DNA derives from a much larger clone and differs from the translated DNA at residue 7, which likely indicates a read error; the protein shown here is translated from the DNA. The V call is TRGV9, the J call TRGJP. Matching the DNA to germline supplied the J gene, which TCRdb does not give. V was pared by 0 bases and J by 12 bases, with 5 bases of the junction left unmatched. Germline V CDR1 and CDR2: GITISATS, ISYDGTV (reference sequence). This CDR3 spans 15 amino acids. Here the CDR3 reads CALWEVHPGKKIKVF. As DNA, the CDR3 is TGTGCCTTGTGGGAGGTGCATCCGGGCAAAAAAATCAAGGTATTT.

This clone showed up just a few times. This DNA translates differently at residue 3 from the TCRdb protein, which is that of a much larger clone; a read error is likely, and the protein shown is the DNA's own translation. The chain carries TRGV4 and TRGJ1 or TRGJ2. TCRdb supplies no J gene; here it was assigned by aligning the nucleotide sequence to germline. The CDR3 length is 13 residues. In germline, CDR1 is EGSTGY, CDR2 YDSYTSSV. Here the CDR3 reads CAAWDRFYYKKLF. CDR3 sequence (DNA): TGTGCCGCCTGGGATAGGTTTTATTATAAGAAACTCTTT.

This clone was picked up many times. This DNA's translation and the protein TCRdb lists, from a much larger clone, do not match at residue 3, likely due to a read error; the protein shown is translated from the DNA. The chain carries TRGV9 and TRGJ1 or TRGJ2. The J gene, missing from TCRdb, was assigned here through DNA to germline matching. Germline lookup yields CDR1 GITISATS and CDR2 ISYDGTV (reference sequence). The CDR3 contains 13 residues. CDR3 amino acids: CASWEAVRYKKLF. CDR3 nucleotides: TGTGCCTCGTGGGAGGCCGTCCGGTATAAGAAACTCTTT.

Only a few counts were recorded for this clone. TCRdb shows a much larger clone's protein in place of this DNA's translation, and the two differ at residue 6, likely through a read error; the protein shown is translated from the DNA. CDR3 DNA: TGTGCCTTGTGGGACCGGGTGCCAGAGTTGGGCAAAAAAATCAAGGTATTT. Its translation: CALWDRVPELGKKIKVF. The chain links TRGV9 to TRGJP. No J gene is reported in TCRdb; it was inferred here by comparing the DNA with germline. J gave up 6 bases and V 4 bases, and 9 bases lay outside the gene matches. CDR3 size: 17 residues. In germline, CDR1 is GITISATS, CDR2 ISYDGTV (reference sequence).

This clone was picked up many times. A far larger clone differs by one base, so this is likely a read error. This sample includes further DNA sequences coding for the same CDR3. The chain is built from TRGV2 and TRGJP2. The CDR3 sequence is 16 residues long. The germline CDR1 and CDR2 sequences are EGSNGY and YDSYNSKV. The J segment lost 5 bases and the V segment lost 0 bases, leaving 9 bases of the junction unmatched. CDR3 DNA sequence: TGTGCCACCTGGGACGGGCGTAGAGGCAGTGATTGGATCAAGACGTTT. The encoded protein is CATWDGRRGSDWIKTF.

This clone was counted a few times. The genes are TRGV2 and TRGJP1. Germline CDR1 is EGSNGY and CDR2 is YDSYNSKV. V was clipped by 2 bases and J by 11 bases; unmatched bases: 14. The CDR3 loop spans 15 amino acids. This CDR3 reads CATWDVRGDEWFKIF. DNA of the CDR3: TGTGCCACCTGGGACGTCAGGGGGGATGAGTGGTTCAAGATATTT.

This clone was seen ten or more times. With only one base between it and a far larger clone, this is likely a read error. Other DNA sequences in this specimen translate into the identical CDR3. The chain carries TRGV9 and TRGJ1 or TRGJ2. The V gene end was trimmed by 2 bases and the J gene end by 3 bases; junction bases not matched to a gene: 10. Germline CDR1 is GITISATS and CDR2 is ISYDGTV (reference sequence). CDR3 length: 15 amino acids. The CDR3 DNA reads TGTGCCTTGTGGGAGGCAAGCCTACCTTATTATAAGAAACTCTTT. It encodes CALWEASLPYYKKLF.

The sample holds many counts of this clone. J is TRGJ1 or TRGJ2 and V is TRGV3. The CDR3 length is 15 residues. Germline V gene data show CDR1 as VTNTFY and CDR2 as YDVSTARD (reference sequence). After removal of 0 bases from V and 2 bases from J, the junction contained 7 bases not matched to a gene. The CDR3 nucleotides are TGTGCCACCTGGGACAGGCCGAGGGATTATTATAAGAAACTCTTT. This gives the protein CATWDRPRDYYKKLF.

This clone was detected many times. The chain carries TRGV9 and TRGJP1. In germline, CDR1 is GITISATS, CDR2 ISYDGTV (reference sequence). V trimming: 6 bases; J trimming: 0 bases; junction bases outside the gene matches: 7. CDR3 length: 15 residues. The CDR3 bases are TGTGCCTTGTGGATAATACATACCACTGGTTGGTTCAAGATATTT. It is translated as CALWIIHTTGWFKIF.

This clone was seen a few times. The TCRdb record carries a much larger clone's protein, which differs from this DNA's translation at residue 7; a read error is the likely cause, and the protein listed here is the DNA translation. The CDR3 loop is CATWDGQILAKLF. The CDR3, as DNA: TGTGCCACCTGGGATGGGCAGATCTTAGCCAAACTCTTT. There is no J gene call, but TRGV4 is given as the V gene. The germline V gene encodes CDR1 EGSTGY and CDR2 YDSYTSSV. The CDR3 is made up of 13 amino acids.

To note about this clone: This DNA translates differently at residue 9 from the TCRdb protein, which is that of a much larger clone; a read error is likely, and the protein shown is the DNA's own translation. This chain joins TRGV9 and TRGJ1 or TRGJ2. Here the J gene was assigned by germline matching of the DNA, as TCRdb has none. Germline V lookup: CDR1 GITISATS, CDR2 ISYDGTV (reference sequence). The CDR3 extends over 13 amino acids. The junction had 10 bases not matched to a gene; V was cut back by 2 bases and J by 9 bases. CDR3 sequence (DNA): TGTGCCTTGTGGGAGGGCAAACCCCGTAAGAAACTCTTT. Protein product: CALWEGKPRKKLF.

This clone was observed a few times. The TCRdb protein, from a much larger clone, departs from this DNA's translation at residue 7, likely by read error; the protein shown derives from the DNA. J is TRGJP1 and V is TRGV5. Here the J gene was assigned by germline matching of the DNA, as TCRdb has none. There are 11 residues in the CDR3. Germline V gene lookup returns CDR1 VINAFY and CDR2 YDVSNSKD. V lost 6 bases, J lost 12 bases, and 7 bases stayed unmatched. CDR3 sequence: CATWRGGFKIF. Written as DNA, the CDR3 is TGTGCCACCTGGAGGGGTGGGTTCAAGATATTT.

This clone was seen a handful of times. The protein TCRdb gives is from a much larger clone and does not agree with this DNA's translation at residue 3, likely a read error; the protein shown here comes from the DNA. The gene calls are TRGV4 and TRGJ1 or TRGJ2. TCRdb records no J gene; here it was assigned by comparing the DNA to germline. CDR1 is EGSTGY, CDR2 YDSYTSSV, per germline. CDR3 length equals 14 residues. The CDR3 loop is CAAWDAPDYYKKLF. CDR3 bases: TGTGCCGCCTGGGATGCCCCGGATTATTATAAGAAACTCTTT.

Worth noting for this clone: The TCRdb protein, from a much larger clone, departs from this DNA's translation at residue 10, likely by read error; the protein shown derives from the DNA. This chain links TRGV8 with TRGJP2. The J gene was missing in TCRdb and was found by matching the end of the DNA to germline. The CDR3 has 14 amino acids. Germline CDR1 and CDR2: VENAVY and YDSYNSRV. CDR3 residues: CATWDTGGDGIKTF. Written as DNA, the CDR3 is TGTGCCACCTGGGATACAGGCGGTGATGGGATCAAGACGTTT.

With respect to this clone: The protein that TCRdb holds for this DNA derives from a much larger clone and differs from the translated DNA at residue 9, which likely indicates a read error; the protein shown here is translated from the DNA. The J gene is TRGJ1 or TRGJ2, the V gene TRGV9. No J gene is reported in TCRdb; it was inferred here by comparing the DNA with germline. Per germline, CDR1 GITISATS and CDR2 ISYDGTV (reference sequence). The CDR3 has 12 amino acids. The trim removed 0 bases at V and 11 bases at J, leaving 7 bases unmatched. CDR3 in DNA: TGTGCCTTGTGGGAGGTGCCCTATGAGAAACTCTTT. This translates into CALWEVPYEKLF.

The chain has TRGV9 and TRGJ1 or TRGJ2. No J gene is reported in TCRdb; it was inferred here by comparing the DNA with germline. The ends lost 0 bases at V and 7 bases at J; junction bases unmatched: 9. Germline loops: CDR1 GITISATS, CDR2 ISYDGTV (reference sequence). This CDR3 spans 14 amino acids. CDR3 protein: CALWEVSIQYKKLF. The CDR3 DNA is TGTGCCTTGTGGGAGGTGTCCATCCAATATAAGAAACTCTTT.

This clone has at least ten counts. The amino acid sequence in TCRdb belongs to a much larger clone and departs from this DNA's translation at residue 5, likely a sequencing read error; the sequence shown is translated from the DNA. This chain connects TRGV9 to TRGJ1 or TRGJ2. Here the J gene was assigned by germline matching of the DNA, as TCRdb has none. The CDR3 has 11 amino acids. From germline, CDR1 is GITISATS and CDR2 ISYDGTV (reference sequence). This CDR3 reads CALWGVMKKLF. Written as DNA, the CDR3 is TGTGCCTTGTGGGGGGTGATGAAGAAACTCTTT.

In its sample, this clone was seen a few times. It is likely a read error: a sequence one base away is far more abundant. The identical CDR3 is also encoded by other nucleotide sequences in the sample. V is TRGV9 and J is TRGJP. The J gene is absent in TCRdb and was assigned here via DNA matching to germline. Germline loops: CDR1 GITISATS, CDR2 ISYDGTV (reference sequence). This CDR3 region has 18 residues. Here the CDR3 reads CALWEVGARRLGKKIKVF. For the CDR3, the DNA is TGTGCCTTGTGGGAGGTGGGGGCCCGTAGGTTGGGCAAGAAAATCAAGGTATTT.

This clone came up many times. The TCRdb protein comes from a much larger clone and disagrees with this DNA's translation at residue 5, likely due to a read error; the protein given here is derived from the DNA. The genes are TRGV9 and TRGJP. TCRdb carries no J gene annotation; the J gene was assigned here by matching the DNA with germline. V trimming: 5 bases; J trimming: 7 bases; junction bases outside the gene matches: 5. This CDR3 is built from 15 residues. CDR1 is GITISATS and CDR2 is ISYDGTV in the germline V gene (reference sequence). The CDR3 DNA reads as TGTGCCTTGTGGGGTGGGGAGTTGGGCAAAAAAATCAAGGTATTT. It encodes CALWGGELGKKIKVF.